The 3 T cell receptor beta chains below were found in one sample sequenced in a study of Graves' ophthalmopathy and Graves' hyperthyroidism. Researchers took RNA transcripts and amplified TCR beta CDR3 regions from them. RT-PCR with HTBI primers came first, then second-round multiplex PCR. Using its own MiXCR run on the multiplex PCR reads, TCRdb lists one record per CDR3 protein. The sample consists of 660,000 or so distinct CDR3 sequences, about 40% of them appearing once. Input material: peripheral blood. The receptors were sampled from an adult man with Graves' ophthalmopathy.

Ten or more counts support this clonotype. The CDR3 bases are TGTGCCAGCAGCCCCGCTGGGGATCGCGAGACCCAGTACTTC. This translates into CASSPAGDRETQYF. V and J are TRBV9 and TRBJ2-5; D is undetermined. V was trimmed by 4 bases and J by 5 bases, leaving 15 bases between them. Germline-derived CDR1 and CDR2 are SGDLS and YYNGEE. The CDR3 covers 14 residues.

This clonotype was picked up a small number of times. This sequence joins TRBV5-1 and TRBJ2-5; TRBD1 matches 8 bases. With V trimmed by 0 bases and J by 4 bases, 8 bases remained unmatched. The CDR3 is made up of 16 amino acids. From germline, CDR1 is SGHRS and CDR2 YFSETQ. The CDR3 loop reads CASSLGTGSTRETQYF. The CDR3 nucleotides are TGCGCCAGCAGCTTGGGGACAGGGTCGACTCGAGAGACCCAGTACTTC.

This clonotype was recorded many times. The chain joins TRBV29-1 to TRBJ1-1; TRBD1 matches 8 bases. Germline trimming cut 7 bases from V and 3 bases from J; bases unmatched to any gene: 4. The germline CDR1 and CDR2 sequences are SQVTM and ANQGSEA. The CDR3 totals 12 residues. CDR3 amino acids: CSGTGGYTEAFF. For the CDR3, the DNA is TGCAGCGGTACAGGGGGGTACACTGAAGCTTTCTTT.